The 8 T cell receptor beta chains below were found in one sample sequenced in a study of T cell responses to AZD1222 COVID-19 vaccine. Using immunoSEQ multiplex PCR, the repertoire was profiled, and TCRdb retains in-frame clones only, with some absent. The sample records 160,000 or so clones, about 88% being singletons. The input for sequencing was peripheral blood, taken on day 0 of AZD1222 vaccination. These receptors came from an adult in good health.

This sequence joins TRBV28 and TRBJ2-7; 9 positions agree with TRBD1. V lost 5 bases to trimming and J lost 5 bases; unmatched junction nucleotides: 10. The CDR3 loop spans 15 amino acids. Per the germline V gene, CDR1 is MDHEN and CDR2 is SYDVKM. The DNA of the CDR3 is TGTGCCAGCAGTCCTCACAGGGGGCTTAAGGACGAGCAGTACTTC. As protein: CASSPHRGLKDEQYF.

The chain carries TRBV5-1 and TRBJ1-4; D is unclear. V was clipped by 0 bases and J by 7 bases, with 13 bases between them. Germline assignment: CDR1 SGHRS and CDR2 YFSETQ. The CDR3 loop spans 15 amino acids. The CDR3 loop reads CASSLGATEGEKLFF. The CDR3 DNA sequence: TGCGCCAGCAGCTTGGGGGCAACAGAGGGTGAAAAACTGTTTTTT.

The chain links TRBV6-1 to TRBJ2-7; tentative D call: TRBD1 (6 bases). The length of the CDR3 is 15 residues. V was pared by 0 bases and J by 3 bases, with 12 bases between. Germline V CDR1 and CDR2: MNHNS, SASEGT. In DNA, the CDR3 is TGTGCCAGCAGTGAAGCGCCGGGACACCTCTACGAGCAGTACTTC. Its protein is CASSEAPGHLYEQYF.

The CDR3 is CASSSGGTPYNEQFF. The CDR3 bases are TGTGCCAGCAGTTCCGGCGGGACTCCATACAATGAGCAGTTCTTC. This rearrangement joins TRBV27 to TRBJ2-1; tentative D call: TRBD2 (6 bases). The CDR3 has 15 residues. V was trimmed by 4 bases and J by 4 bases, leaving 14 bases between them. Looked up from germline, CDR1 is MNHEY and CDR2 is SMNVEV (reference sequence).

The CDR3 loop reads CASSLDGTSGNTIYF. The CDR3 bases are TGTGCCAGCAGTTTGGACGGGACCTCTGGAAACACCATATATTTT. This chain connects TRBV28 to TRBJ1-3; weak D call: TRBD1 (5 bases). Germline V lookup: CDR1 MDHEN, CDR2 SYDVKM. Trimming left V 3 bases short and J 0 bases short, with 9 bases between. The CDR3 sequence is 15 residues long.

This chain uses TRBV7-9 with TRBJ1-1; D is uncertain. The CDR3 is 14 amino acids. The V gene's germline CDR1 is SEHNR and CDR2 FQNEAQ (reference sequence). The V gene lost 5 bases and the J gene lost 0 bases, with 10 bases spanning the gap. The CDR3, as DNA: TGTGCCAGCAGCCCAGCGCCATTGAACACTGAAGCTTTCTTT. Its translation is CASSPAPLNTEAFF.

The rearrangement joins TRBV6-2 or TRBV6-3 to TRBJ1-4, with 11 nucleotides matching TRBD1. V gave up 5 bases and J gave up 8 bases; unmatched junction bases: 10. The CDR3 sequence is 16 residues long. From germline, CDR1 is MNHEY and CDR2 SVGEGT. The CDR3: CASSLPPGQGEEKLFF. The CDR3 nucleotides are TGTGCCAGCAGTCTGCCTCCGGGACAGGGGGAGGAAAAACTGTTTTTT.

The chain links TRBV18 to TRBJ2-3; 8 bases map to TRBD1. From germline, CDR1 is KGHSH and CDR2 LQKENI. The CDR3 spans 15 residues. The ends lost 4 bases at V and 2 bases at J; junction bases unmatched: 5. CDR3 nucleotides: TGTGCCAGCTCACAACCGGGACAGGACACAGATACGCAGTATTTT. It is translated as CASSQPGQDTDTQYF.